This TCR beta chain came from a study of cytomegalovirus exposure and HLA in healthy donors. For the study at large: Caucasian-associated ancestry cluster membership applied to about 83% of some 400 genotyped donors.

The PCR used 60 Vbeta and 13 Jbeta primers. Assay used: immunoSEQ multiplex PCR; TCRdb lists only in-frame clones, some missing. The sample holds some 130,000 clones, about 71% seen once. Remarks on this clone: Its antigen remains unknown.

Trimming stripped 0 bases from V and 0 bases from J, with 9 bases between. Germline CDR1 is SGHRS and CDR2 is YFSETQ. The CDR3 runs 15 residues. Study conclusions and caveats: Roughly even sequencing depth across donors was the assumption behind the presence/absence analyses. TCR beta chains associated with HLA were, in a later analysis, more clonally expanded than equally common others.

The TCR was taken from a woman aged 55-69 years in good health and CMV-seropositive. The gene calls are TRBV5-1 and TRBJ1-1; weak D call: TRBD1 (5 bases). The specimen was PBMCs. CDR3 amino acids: CASSLAAGMNTEAFF. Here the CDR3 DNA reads TGCGCCAGCAGCTTGGCAGCAGGGATGAACACTGAAGCTTTCTTT. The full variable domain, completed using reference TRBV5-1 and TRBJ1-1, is KAGVTQTPRYLIKTRGQQVTLSCSPISGHRSVSWYQQTPGQGLQFLFEYFSETQRNKGNFPGRFSGRQFSNSRSEMNVSTLELGDSALYLCASSLAAGMNTEAFFGQGTRLTVV.